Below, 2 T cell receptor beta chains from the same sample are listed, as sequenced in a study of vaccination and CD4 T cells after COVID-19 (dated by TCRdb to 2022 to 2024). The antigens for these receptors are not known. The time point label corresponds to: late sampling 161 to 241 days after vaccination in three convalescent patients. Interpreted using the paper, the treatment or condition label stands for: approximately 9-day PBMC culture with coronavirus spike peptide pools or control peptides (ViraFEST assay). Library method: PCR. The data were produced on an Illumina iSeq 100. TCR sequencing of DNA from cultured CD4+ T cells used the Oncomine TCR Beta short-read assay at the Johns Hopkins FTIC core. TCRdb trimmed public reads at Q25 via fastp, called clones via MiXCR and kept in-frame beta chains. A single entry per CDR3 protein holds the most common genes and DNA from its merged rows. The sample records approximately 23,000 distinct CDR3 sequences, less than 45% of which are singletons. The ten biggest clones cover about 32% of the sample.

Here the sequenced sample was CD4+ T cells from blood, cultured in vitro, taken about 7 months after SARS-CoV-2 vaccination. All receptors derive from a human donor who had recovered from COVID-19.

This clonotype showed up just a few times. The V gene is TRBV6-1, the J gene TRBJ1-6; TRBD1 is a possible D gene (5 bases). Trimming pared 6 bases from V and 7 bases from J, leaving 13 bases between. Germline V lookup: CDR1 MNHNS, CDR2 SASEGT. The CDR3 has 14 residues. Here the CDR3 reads CASSNRDQNSPLHF. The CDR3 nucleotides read TGTGCCAGCAGCAACCGGGACCAAAATTCACCCCTCCACTTT.

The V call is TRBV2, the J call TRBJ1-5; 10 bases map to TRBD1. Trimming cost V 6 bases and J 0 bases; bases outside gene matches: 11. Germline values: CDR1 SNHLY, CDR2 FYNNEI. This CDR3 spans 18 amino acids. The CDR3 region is CASRRSTGGLDSNQPQHF. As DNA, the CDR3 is TGTGCCAGCAGACGATCGACAGGGGGCTTAGATAGCAATCAGCCCCAGCATTTT. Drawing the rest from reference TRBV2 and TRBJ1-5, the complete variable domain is EPEVTQTPSHQVTQMGQEVILRCVPISNHLYFYWYRQILGQKVEFLVSFYNNEISEKSEIFDDQFSVERPDGSNFTLKIRSTKLEDSAMYFCASRRSTGGLDSNQPQHFGDGTRLSIL.